Given below is one T cell receptor beta chain in context. Original methodology: Using reference gene primer amplification, nucleated cell counts were estimated. TCRdb keeps only in-frame clones here, not all; method: immunoSEQ multiplex PCR. V, J and clone size derive from that table, while D and trimming were established from the DNA sequence. The profile shows a few hundred thousand clones, roughly 89% of them singletons. These data belong to a study of blood T cell repertoires in COVID-19. The wider study: Specimens from acute and convalescent COVID-19 originated in the United States, Italy and Spain.

V was shortened by 0 bases and J by 0 bases, with 8 bases between the two germline ends. Germline-derived CDR1 and CDR2 are LNHNV and YYDKDF (reference sequence). This CDR3 is built from 15 residues. The J gene is TRBJ1-2, the V gene TRBV15; D unresolved. Sequencing used peripheral blood. This receptor was taken from a woman in her forties who had recovered from COVID-19. DNA for the CDR3: TGTGCCACCAGCAGAGATCACACTACTAACTATGGCTACACCTTC. This sequence encodes CATSRDHTTNYGYTF.